The 20 T cell receptor beta chains below were found in one sample sequenced in a study of early T cells in non-severe SARS-CoV-2 infection. TCRdb passed the 5' RACE reads through MiXCR, listing each CDR3 protein once. The sample has about 77,000 distinct CDR3 sequences, around 10% seen once. The sample was whole blood, taken at baseline. The receptor source for this set is an adult who was a healthcare worker with PCR-confirmed SARS-CoV-2 infection or an uninfected control (not recorded which). The donor label of this sample is uncertain.

In this sample, this clonotype turned up a few times. CDR3 loop: CASEVAGYEQYF. CDR3 nucleotides: TGTGCCAGCGAGGTAGCGGGCTACGAGCAGTACTTC. The chain uses TRBV7-2 and TRBJ2-7, with TRBD2 identical over 7 bases. The CDR3 covers 12 residues. Trimming cost V 8 bases and J 3 bases; bases outside gene matches: 4. Per the germline V gene, CDR1 is SGHTA and CDR2 is FQGNSA.

In this sample, this clonotype turned up a few times. The rearrangement uses TRBV7-2 and TRBJ1-4; tentatively, D is TRBD1 (6 bases). CDR1 is SGHTA and CDR2 is FQGNSA in the germline V gene. The CDR3 length is 17 residues. V was clipped by 1 base and J by 8 bases, with 20 bases between them. The CDR3, as DNA: TGTGCCAGCAGCTTAGGGGTCCAGTGGGCAGGGGAAGAAAAACTGTTTTTT. Translating it yields CASSLGVQWAGEEKLFF.

This clonotype was seen repeatedly, ten times or more. The chain couples TRBV20-1 to TRBJ1-1; no clear D gene. The CDR3 has 13 residues. The V and J ends lost 1 base and 3 bases respectively, with 9 bases between them. From germline, CDR1 is DFQATT and CDR2 SNEGSKA (reference sequence). The CDR3 is CSARVPGHTEAFF. The CDR3 region has the DNA TGCAGTGCTAGAGTTCCCGGGCACACTGAAGCTTTCTTT.

In its sample, this clonotype ranks as large. V usage is TRBV4-1 and J usage is TRBJ2-1; unclear D gene. Trimming left V 1 base short and J 5 bases short, with 3 bases between. Germline CDR1 reads MGHRA; CDR2 reads YSYEKL. The CDR3 loop spans 12 amino acids. CDR3 loop: CASSQGDNEQFF. The CDR3 coding sequence is TGCGCCAGCAGCCAAGGGGACAATGAGCAGTTCTTC.

This clonotype has only a few counts. The rearrangement uses TRBV4-3 and TRBJ2-3; D is uncertain. The germline CDR1 and CDR2 sequences are LGHNA and YSLEER. V dropped 3 bases and J dropped 6 bases, with 16 bases sitting between them. The CDR3 contains 15 residues. This CDR3 reads CASSHRGMVEDTQYF. The CDR3 DNA is TGCGCCAGCAGCCATAGAGGTATGGTTGAGGATACGCAGTATTTT.

The CDR3 protein is CASSLRVLDTDTQYF. The CDR3 DNA reads TGTGCCAGCAGCTTACGGGTATTGGACACAGATACGCAGTATTTT. This rearrangement joins TRBV11-2 to TRBJ2-3, with unresolved D. The CDR3 has 15 residues. Germline CDR1 and CDR2: SGHAT and FQNNGV. The V end lost 2 bases, the J end lost 2 bases, and 11 bases lay between the germline ends.

This clonotype appeared a few times. J is TRBJ1-2 and V is TRBV12-3 or TRBV12-4; D ambiguous. The CDR3 loop spans 13 amino acids. Trimming removed 2 bases from V and 6 bases from J, with 10 bases in between. The CDR3: CASSLSAVDGYTF. DNA for the CDR3: TGTGCCAGCAGTTTATCTGCGGTCGATGGCTACACCTTC.

Notes on this clonotype: The missing conserved phenylalanine or tryptophan at the end of this CDR3 makes a read error likely. V gene TRBV20-1 combines with J gene TRBJ2-3; the match to TRBD2 covers 11 bases. From germline, CDR1 is DFQATT and CDR2 SNEGSKA (reference sequence). Trimming cost V 5 bases and J 2 bases; bases outside gene matches: 6. The CDR3 totals 15 residues. The CDR3 DNA sequence: TGCAGTGCTCAAATGACTAGCGGGATCACAGATACGCAGTATCTT. Protein product: CSAQMTSGITDTQYL.

In its sample, this clonotype was seen a few times. The chain uses TRBV3-1 and TRBJ2-2; 7 nucleotides match TRBD2. The length of the CDR3 is 14 residues. Germline V gene sequence: CDR1 LGHDT, CDR2 YNNKEL (reference sequence). Trimming took 2 bases from V and 11 from J; bases not matched to a gene: 8. The CDR3 region is CASSQWSSGPELFF. CDR3 coding DNA: TGTGCCAGCAGCCAATGGTCTAGCGGACCTGAGCTGTTTTTT.

This clonotype occurred a few times. J is TRBJ2-1 and V is TRBV12-3 or TRBV12-4, with 15 bases matching TRBD2. The CDR3 is 15 amino acids. The junction had 7 bases not matched to a gene; V was cut back by 6 bases and J by 10 bases. DNA for the CDR3: TGTGCCAGCAGACAGGGACTAGCGGGGGGTGACGAGCAGTTCTTC. The encoded protein is CASRQGLAGGDEQFF.

This clonotype was recorded many times. The rearrangement links TRBV7-9 to TRBJ1-1; TRBD1 is a possible D gene (5 bases). Germline V CDR1 and CDR2: SEHNR, FQNEAQ (reference sequence). The CDR3 length is 16 residues. The germline V and J ends were trimmed by 5 bases and 3 bases, with 19 bases remaining between them. CDR3 loop: CASSPGRGALDTEAFF. Here the CDR3 DNA reads TGTGCCAGCAGCCCAGGGAGGGGAGCCCTCGACACTGAAGCTTTCTTT. Full variable domain (remainder filled in from reference TRBV7-9 and TRBJ1-1): DTGVSQNPRHKITKRGQNVTFRCDPISEHNRLYWYRQTLGQGPEFLTYFQNEAQLEKSRLLSDRFSAERPKGSFSTLEIQRTEQGDSAMYLCASSPGRGALDTEAFFGQGTRLTVV.

The table lists this clonotype with a few counts. The chain links TRBV6-2 or TRBV6-3 to TRBJ1-1, with TRBD1 matching 8 bases. The CDR3 runs 16 residues. Germline-derived CDR1 and CDR2 are MNHEY and SVGEGT. The junction had 11 bases not matched to a gene; V was cut back by 5 bases and J by 3 bases. CDR3: CASSPGQGRGHTEAFF. CDR3 DNA: TGTGCCAGCAGTCCCGGACAGGGAAGGGGCCACACTGAAGCTTTCTTT.

The V and J genes are TRBV18 and TRBJ1-5, with a weak D call TRBD1 (5 bases). The V end lost 5 bases, the J end lost 0 bases, and 8 bases lay between the germline ends. The CDR3 contains 14 residues. Germline V gene sequence: CDR1 KGHSH, CDR2 LQKENI. The CDR3 DNA reads TGTGCCAGCTCATCGGGGGGTAGCAATCAGCCCCAGCATTTT. Protein sequence: CASSSGGSNQPQHF.

About this clonotype: Sequence at one end of the junction differs from germline and may be a read error. The chain uses TRBV24-1 and TRBJ1-1; D is perhaps TRBD1 (5 bases). The germline V gene encodes CDR1 KGHDR and CDR2 SFDVKD. This CDR3 is 13 amino acids long. CDR3 region: CAPRQKMNTEAFF. Here the CDR3 DNA reads TGTGCCCCCAGACAGAAGATGAACACTGAAGCTTTCTTT.

This clonotype was observed many times. This chain uses TRBV3-1 with TRBJ2-2; 13 nucleotides match TRBD2. Germline V gene data show CDR1 as LGHDT and CDR2 as YNNKEL (reference sequence). Unmatched junction bases numbered 3, after V lost 8 bases and J lost 3 bases. The CDR3 covers 15 residues. The DNA for the CDR3 is TGTGCCAGCTTCGGACTAGCGGGGGACACCGGGGAGCTGTTTTTT. This codes for CASFGLAGDTGELFF.

This clonotype has more than one count but fewer than ten. The genes are TRBV5-4 and TRBJ2-3, with 15 bases that match TRBD2. Germline loops: CDR1 SGHNT, CDR2 YYREEE (reference sequence). There are 17 residues in the CDR3. Trimming cost V 3 bases and J 4 bases; bases outside gene matches: 6. The DNA for the CDR3 is TGTGCCAGCAGCTGGGGACTAGCGGGGGGCAGTTCAGATACGCAGTATTTT. Translating gives CASSWGLAGGSSDTQYF.

In its sample, this clonotype was seen a few times. The J gene is TRBJ2-4, the V gene TRBV7-2; 7 bases agree with TRBD2. The CDR3 is made up of 13 amino acids. The germline V gene encodes CDR1 SGHTA and CDR2 FQGNSA. The V segment lost 1 base and the J segment 9 bases; nucleotides outside the gene matches: 3. The chain's CDR3 is CASSLEREGIQYF. In nucleotides, the CDR3 is TGTGCCAGCAGCTTAGAAAGGGAGGGCATTCAGTACTTC.

The chain recombines TRBV9 with TRBJ2-3, with unresolved D. The CDR3 spans 14 residues. The V end was cut by 4 bases, the J end by 2 bases, with 11 bases between. Germline CDR1 and CDR2: SGDLS and YYNGEE. The chain's CDR3 is CASSPGSATDTQYF. Written as DNA, the CDR3 is TGTGCCAGCAGCCCCGGTAGTGCCACAGATACGCAGTATTTT.

This clonotype was recorded a few times. The V and J genes are TRBV5-1 and TRBJ2-1, with 12 bases matching TRBD2. This CDR3 has 15 residues. Trimming took 0 bases from V and 11 from J; bases not matched to a gene: 6. Germline V gives CDR1 SGHRS, CDR2 YFSETQ. CDR3 bases: TGCGCCAGCAGCTTGGAGGCTAGCGGGGGGGCCAAGCAGTTCTTC. As protein: CASSLEASGGAKQFF.

The CDR3: CASSLRPGTQKNNEQFF. The CDR3 bases are TGCGCCAGCAGCTTGCGTCCGGGAACACAAAAAAACAATGAGCAGTTCTTC. V is TRBV5-1 and J is TRBJ2-1; a weak D match, TRBD2 (5 bases). V was pared by 1 base and J by 5 bases, with 19 bases between. The germline gives CDR1 SGHRS, CDR2 YFSETQ. CDR3 length equals 17 residues.